This TCR beta chain originates from a study of T-cell reconstitution after alpha-beta-depleted transplantation in children. Deletions cut 5 bases from V and 0 bases from J, with 11 bases between. The CDR3 is 15 residues long. Germline CDR1 SGHVS, CDR2 FNYEAQ. There are a few counts of this clonotype. A TCRbeta library incorporating unique molecular identifiers was prepared. MiXCR was run by TCRdb on the PCR reads, yielding one entry per CDR3 protein. Among some 350,000 distinct CDR3 sequences listed, around 10% were seen once. This chain joins TRBV7-6 and TRBJ1-3; no firm D call. The sequenced sample was PBMCs from the stem cell graft donor, obtained from the stem cell graft. The sequence was obtained from a human donor who donated a stem cell graft to a child with acute lymphoblastic leukemia. The CDR3 DNA reads as TGTGCCAGCAGCGCTAAGTCCCTCTCTGGAAACACCATATATTTT. Translating it yields CASSAKSLSGNTIYF.